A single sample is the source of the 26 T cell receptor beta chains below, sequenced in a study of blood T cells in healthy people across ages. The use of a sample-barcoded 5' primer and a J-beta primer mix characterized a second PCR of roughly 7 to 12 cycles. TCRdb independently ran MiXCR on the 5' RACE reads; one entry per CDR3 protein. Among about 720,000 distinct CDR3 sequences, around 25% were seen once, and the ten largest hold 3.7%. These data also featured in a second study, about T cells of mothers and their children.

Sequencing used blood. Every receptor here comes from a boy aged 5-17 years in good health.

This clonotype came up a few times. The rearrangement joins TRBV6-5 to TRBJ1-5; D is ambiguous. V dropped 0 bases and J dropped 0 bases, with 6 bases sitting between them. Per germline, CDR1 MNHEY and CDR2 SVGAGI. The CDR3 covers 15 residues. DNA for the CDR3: TGTGCCAGCAGTTACTCGAAGGGTAGCAATCAGCCCCAGCATTTT. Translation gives CASSYSKGSNQPQHF.

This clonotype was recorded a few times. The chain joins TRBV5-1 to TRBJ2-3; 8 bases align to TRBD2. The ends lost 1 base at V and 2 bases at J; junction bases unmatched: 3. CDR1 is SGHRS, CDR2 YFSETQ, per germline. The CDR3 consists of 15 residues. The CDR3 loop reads CASSLRSGDTDTQYF. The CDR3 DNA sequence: TGCGCCAGCAGCTTGCGTAGCGGGGACACAGATACGCAGTATTTT.

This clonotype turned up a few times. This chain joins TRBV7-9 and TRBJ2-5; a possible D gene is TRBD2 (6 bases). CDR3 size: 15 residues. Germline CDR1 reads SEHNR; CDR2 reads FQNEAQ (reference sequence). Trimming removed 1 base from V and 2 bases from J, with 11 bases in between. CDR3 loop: CASSLVRGLQETQYF. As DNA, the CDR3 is TGTGCCAGCAGCTTAGTCCGGGGGTTGCAAGAGACCCAGTACTTC.

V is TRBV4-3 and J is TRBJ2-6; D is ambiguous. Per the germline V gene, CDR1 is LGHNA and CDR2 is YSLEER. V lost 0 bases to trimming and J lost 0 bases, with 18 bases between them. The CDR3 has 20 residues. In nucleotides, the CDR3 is TGCGCCAGCAGCCAAGATTTTTTGGTCCGATCGAGCTCTGGGGCCAACGTCCTGACTTTC. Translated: CASSQDFLVRSSSGANVLTF.

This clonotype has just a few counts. The CDR3 sequence: CASSPPGWRDSYEQYF. CDR3 bases: TGTGCCAGCAGCCCCCCCGGGTGGCGGGACTCCTACGAGCAGTACTTC. V is TRBV7-2 and J is TRBJ2-5; maybe TRBD2 (6 bases). The end of the DNA is better explained by TRBJ2-7, so the J call may be wrong. This CDR3 spans 16 amino acids. CDR1 and CDR2 from the germline V gene are SGHTA and FQGNSA.

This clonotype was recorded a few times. CDR3 amino acids: CASSQDSPGTSTDTQYF. Written as DNA, the CDR3 is TGCGCCAGCAGCCAAGATTCTCCGGGGACTAGCACAGATACGCAGTATTTT. The J gene is TRBJ2-3, the V gene TRBV4-3, with D possibly TRBD2 on 6 matching bases. This CDR3 spans 17 amino acids. V dropped 0 bases and J dropped 0 bases, with 13 bases sitting between them. The germline V gene encodes CDR1 LGHNA and CDR2 YSLEER.

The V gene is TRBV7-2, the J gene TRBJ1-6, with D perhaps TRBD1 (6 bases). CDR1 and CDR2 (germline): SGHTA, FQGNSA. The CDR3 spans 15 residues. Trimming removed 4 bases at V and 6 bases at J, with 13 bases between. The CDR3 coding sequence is TGTGCCAGCAGCTCCCACAGGGTGGCTAATTCACCCCTCCACTTT. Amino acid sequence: CASSSHRVANSPLHF.

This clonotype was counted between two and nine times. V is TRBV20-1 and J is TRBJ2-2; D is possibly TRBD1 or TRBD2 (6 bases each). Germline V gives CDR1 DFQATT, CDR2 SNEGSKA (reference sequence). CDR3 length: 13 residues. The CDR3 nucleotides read TGCAGCAGCAGGGGACTCGGCACCGGGGAGCTGTTTTTT. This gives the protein CSSRGLGTGELFF.

For the CDR3, the DNA is TGTGCCAGCAGCCCGGCACTAGCGGGAGTGTACGAGCAGTACTTC. It is translated as CASSPALAGVYEQYF. The V and J genes are TRBV7-9 and TRBJ2-7, with 11 nucleotides matching TRBD2. V was clipped by 5 bases and J by 4 bases; unmatched bases: 7. The CDR3 covers 15 residues. CDR1 and CDR2 (germline): SEHNR, FQNEAQ (reference sequence).

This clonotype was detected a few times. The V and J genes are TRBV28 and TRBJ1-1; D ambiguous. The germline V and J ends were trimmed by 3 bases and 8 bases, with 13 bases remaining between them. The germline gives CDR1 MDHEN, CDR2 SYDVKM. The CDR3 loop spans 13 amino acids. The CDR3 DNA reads TGTGCCAGCAGTTTCCGGGCGGTCGAGGAAGCTTTCTTT. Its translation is CASSFRAVEEAFF.

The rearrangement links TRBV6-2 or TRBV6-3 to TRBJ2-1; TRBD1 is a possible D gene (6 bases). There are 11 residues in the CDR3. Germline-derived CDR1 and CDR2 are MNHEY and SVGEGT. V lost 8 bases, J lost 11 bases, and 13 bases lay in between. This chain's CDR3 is CASSDRPKQFF. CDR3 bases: TGTGCCAGCTCGGACAGACCTAAGCAGTTCTTC.

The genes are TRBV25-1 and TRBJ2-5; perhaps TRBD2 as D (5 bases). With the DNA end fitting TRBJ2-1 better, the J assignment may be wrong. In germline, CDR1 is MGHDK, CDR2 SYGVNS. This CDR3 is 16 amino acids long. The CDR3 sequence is CASTMHEGPLGNEQFF. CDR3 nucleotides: TGTGCCAGCACCATGCATGAGGGCCCCCTTGGGAATGAGCAGTTCTTC.

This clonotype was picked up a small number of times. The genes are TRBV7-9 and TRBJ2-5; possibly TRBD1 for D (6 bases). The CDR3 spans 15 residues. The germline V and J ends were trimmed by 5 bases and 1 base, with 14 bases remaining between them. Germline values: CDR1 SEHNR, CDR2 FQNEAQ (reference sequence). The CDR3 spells CASSPLQGRQETQYF. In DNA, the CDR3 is TGTGCCAGCAGCCCGCTCCAGGGGCGCCAAGAGACCCAGTACTTC.

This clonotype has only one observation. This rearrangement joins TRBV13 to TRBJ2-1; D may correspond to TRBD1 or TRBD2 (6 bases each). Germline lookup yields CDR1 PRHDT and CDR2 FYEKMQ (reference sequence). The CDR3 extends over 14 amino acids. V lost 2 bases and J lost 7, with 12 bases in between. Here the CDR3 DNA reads TGTGCCAGCAGCTTAACTACGGGGGCTAATGAGCAGTTCTTC. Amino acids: CASSLTTGANEQFF.

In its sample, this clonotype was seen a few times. CDR3 coding DNA: TGCAGTGCCAGGGCTTGGGGGGCGACCTACGAGCAGTACTTC. Translated, it gives CSARAWGATYEQYF. The rearrangement joins TRBV20-1 to TRBJ2-5; TRBD1 or TRBD2 may be the D gene (6 bases each). The J call may not be correct, given that the DNA end is closer to TRBJ2-7. Germline-derived CDR1 and CDR2 are DFQATT and SNEGSKA (reference sequence). The length of the CDR3 is 14 residues.

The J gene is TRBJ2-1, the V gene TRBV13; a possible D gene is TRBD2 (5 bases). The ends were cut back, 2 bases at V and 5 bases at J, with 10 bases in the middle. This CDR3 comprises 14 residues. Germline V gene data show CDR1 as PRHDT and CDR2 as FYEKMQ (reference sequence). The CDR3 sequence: CASSLKDGDNEQFF. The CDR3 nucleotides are TGTGCCAGCAGCTTAAAGGACGGGGACAATGAGCAGTTCTTC.

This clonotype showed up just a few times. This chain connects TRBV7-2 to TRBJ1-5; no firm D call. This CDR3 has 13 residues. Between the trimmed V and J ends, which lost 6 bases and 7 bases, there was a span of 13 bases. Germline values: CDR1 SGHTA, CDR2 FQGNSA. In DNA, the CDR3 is TGTGCCAGCAGTTTAACCGGGTGGCAGCCCCAGCATTTT. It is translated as CASSLTGWQPQHF.

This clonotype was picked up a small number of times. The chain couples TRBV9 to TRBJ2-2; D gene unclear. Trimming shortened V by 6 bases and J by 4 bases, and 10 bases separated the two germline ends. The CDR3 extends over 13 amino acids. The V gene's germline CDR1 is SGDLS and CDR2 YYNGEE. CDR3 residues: CASTVDSTGELFF. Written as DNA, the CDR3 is TGTGCCAGCACAGTGGATTCCACCGGGGAGCTGTTTTTT.

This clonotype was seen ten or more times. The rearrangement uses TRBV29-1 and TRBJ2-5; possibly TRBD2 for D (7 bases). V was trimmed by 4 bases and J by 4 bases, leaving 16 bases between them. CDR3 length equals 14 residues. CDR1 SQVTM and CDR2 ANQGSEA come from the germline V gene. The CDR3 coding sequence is TGCAGCGTTGTTTTGGGGGGGCGCGGAGAGACCCAGTACTTC. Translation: CSVVLGGRGETQYF.

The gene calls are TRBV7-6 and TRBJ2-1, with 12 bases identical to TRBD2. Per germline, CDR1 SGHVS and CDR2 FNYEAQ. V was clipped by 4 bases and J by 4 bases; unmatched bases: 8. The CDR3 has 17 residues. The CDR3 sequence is CASSWGWGTSGYNEQFF. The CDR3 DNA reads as TGTGCCAGCAGCTGGGGTTGGGGGACTAGCGGGTACAATGAGCAGTTCTTC.

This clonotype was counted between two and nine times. CDR3: CASSPSLVETQYF. In nucleotides, the CDR3 is TGTGCCAGCTCACCCTCCCTAGTTGAGACCCAGTACTTC. The chain has TRBV18 and TRBJ2-5; D remains unclear. Trimming cost V 3 bases and J 5 bases, with 10 bases left between them. The CDR3 consists of 13 residues. The germline V gene has CDR1 KGHSH and CDR2 LQKENI.

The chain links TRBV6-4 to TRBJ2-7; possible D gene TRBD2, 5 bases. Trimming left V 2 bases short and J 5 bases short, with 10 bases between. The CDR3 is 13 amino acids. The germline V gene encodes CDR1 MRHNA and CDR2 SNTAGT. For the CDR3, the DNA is TGTGCCAGCAGTGACCCTAGCCTCGACGAGCAGTACTTC. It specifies CASSDPSLDEQYF.

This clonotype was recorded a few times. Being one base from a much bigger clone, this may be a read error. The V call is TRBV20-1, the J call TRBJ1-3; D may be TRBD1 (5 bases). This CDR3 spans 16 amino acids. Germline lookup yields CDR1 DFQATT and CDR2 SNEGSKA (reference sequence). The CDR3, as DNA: TGCAGTGCTAGAGATCTGGGACTTACGGCTGGAAACGCCATATATTTT. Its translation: CSARDLGLTAGNAIYF.

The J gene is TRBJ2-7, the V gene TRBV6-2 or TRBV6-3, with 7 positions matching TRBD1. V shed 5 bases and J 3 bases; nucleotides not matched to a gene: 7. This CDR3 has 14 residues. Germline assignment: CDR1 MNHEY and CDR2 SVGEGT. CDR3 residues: CASSLQGTLYEQYF. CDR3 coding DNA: TGTGCCAGCAGTCTACAGGGGACACTCTACGAGCAGTACTTC.

The chain's CDR3 is CSARPAYVPSYEQYF. The CDR3, as DNA: TGCAGTGCTAGGCCTGCCTATGTCCCCTCCTACGAGCAGTACTTC. The rearrangement uses TRBV20-1 and TRBJ2-5; D remains ambiguous. The J call may be incorrect, as the DNA end agrees better with TRBJ2-7. Per germline, CDR1 DFQATT and CDR2 SNEGSKA (reference sequence). The length of the CDR3 is 15 residues.

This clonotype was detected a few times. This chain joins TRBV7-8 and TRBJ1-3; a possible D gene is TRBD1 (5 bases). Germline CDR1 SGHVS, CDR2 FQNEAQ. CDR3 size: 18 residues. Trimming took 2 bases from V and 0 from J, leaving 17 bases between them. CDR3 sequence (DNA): TGTGCCAGCAGCTTAACCGATTCAGGGACCGTCTCTGGAAACACCATATATTTT. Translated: CASSLTDSGTVSGNTIYF. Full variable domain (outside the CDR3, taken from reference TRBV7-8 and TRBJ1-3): GAGVSQSPRYKVAKRGQDVALRCDPISGHVSLFWYQQALGQGPEFLTYFQNEAQLDKSGLPSDRFFAERPEGSVSTLKIQRTQQEDSAVYLCASSLTDSGTVSGNTIYFGEGSWLTVV.